The 32 T cell receptor beta chains below all came from one sample that was sequenced in a study of cytomegalovirus exposure and HLA in healthy donors. Primers for the PCR totalled 60 Vbeta and 13 Jbeta. Generated by immunoSEQ multiplex PCR, the TCRdb table keeps only in-frame clones and is missing some. The sample contains 60,000 to 70,000 clones, around 75% of which appear only once. The specimen was PBMCs. These receptors were taken from a man aged 60 to 69 in good health and CMV-seropositive.

The chain recombines TRBV7-9 with TRBJ1-1, with D perhaps TRBD1 (5 bases). Germline-derived CDR1 and CDR2 are SEHNR and FQNEAQ (reference sequence). V gave up 2 bases and J gave up 7 bases, with 11 bases separating them. The length of the CDR3 is 13 residues. The CDR3 nucleotides read TGTGCCAGCAGCTTACATTATGACAGTGAAGCTTTCTTT. Its protein is CASSLHYDSEAFF.

Ten or more counts support this clone. Here the CDR3 reads CASSYSGGTEAFF. DNA of the CDR3: TGTGCCAGCAGTTACTCGGGAGGGACTGAAGCTTTCTTT. This chain links TRBV6-5 with TRBJ1-1; D remains ambiguous. Trimming removed 0 bases at V and 5 bases at J, with 7 bases between. This CDR3 has 13 amino acids. Germline CDR1 reads MNHEY; CDR2 reads SVGAGI.

The gene calls are TRBV7-8 and TRBJ1-1, with 8 bases that match TRBD1. The V and J ends lost 2 bases and 5 bases, in that order; junction bases with no gene match: 4. The CDR3 has 14 residues. The germline gives CDR1 SGHVS, CDR2 FQNEAQ. The CDR3 DNA is TGTGCCAGCAGCTTATGGACAGGGAGTACTGAAGCTTTCTTT. It encodes CASSLWTGSTEAFF. Based on the CDR3 plus reference TRBV7-8 and TRBJ1-1, the full variable domain is GAGVSQSPRYKVAKRGQDVALRCDPISGHVSLFWYQQALGQGPEFLTYFQNEAQLDKSGLPSDRFFAERPEGSVSTLKIQRTQQEDSAVYLCASSLWTGSTEAFFGQGTRLTVV.

This chain's CDR3 is CASRGAGPGDYGYTF. CDR3 sequence (DNA): TGTGCCAGCAGGGGGGCGGGTCCAGGGGACTATGGCTACACCTTC. This chain joins TRBV5-4 and TRBJ1-2; TRBD1 is a possible D gene (6 bases). Trimming left V 5 bases short and J 3 bases short, with 17 bases between. The CDR3 has 15 amino acids. Germline V lookup: CDR1 SGHNT, CDR2 YYREEE (reference sequence).

This chain connects TRBV2 to TRBJ1-6; D perhaps matches TRBD1 (5 bases). The V end was cut by 5 bases, the J end by 10 bases, with 15 bases between. Germline lookup yields CDR1 SNHLY and CDR2 FYNNEI. CDR3 size: 14 residues. The CDR3 coding sequence is TGTGCCAGCAGTAGGCAGGGAATTGGCTCACCCCTCCACTTT. Its protein product is CASSRQGIGSPLHF.

The gene calls are TRBV7-8 and TRBJ2-7, with TRBD1 as a possible D gene (5 bases). Germline-derived CDR1 and CDR2 are SGHVS and FQNEAQ. V was cut by 1 base and J by 6 bases, with 13 bases left in between. This CDR3 region has 14 residues. The DNA for the CDR3 is TGTGCCAGCAGCTTAGAGGGGCCGTTTGGCGAGCAGTACTTC. It encodes CASSLEGPFGEQYF.

The chain couples TRBV1 to TRBJ2-3; TRBD2 reflects the table's D call only, with no check against the DNA. TRBV1 represents a pseudogene. The CDR3 runs to 15 residues. The CDR3 DNA reads TGCACCAGCAGCCGAGGGAAGGGAAACACAGATACGCAGTATTTT. Translation: CTSSRGKGNTDTQYF.

The CDR3 nucleotides are TGCGCCAGCAGCTTGGAAGCGGGGGCACTTGGGGCTGAAGCTTTCTTT. Its translation: CASSLEAGALGAEAFF. The rearrangement joins TRBV5-1 to TRBJ1-1; perhaps TRBD1 as D (6 bases). The CDR3 extends over 16 amino acids. CDR1 SGHRS and CDR2 YFSETQ come from the germline V gene. Trimming took off 0 bases at V and 6 bases at J, with 18 bases between the two ends.

The chain employs TRBV5-8 and TRBJ1-3; 9 bases agree with TRBD1. CDR1 and CDR2 from the germline V gene are SGHTS and YDEGEE. With 3 bases clipped from V and 3 bases from J, the junction kept 13 bases outside the gene matches. The CDR3 runs 18 residues. This chain's CDR3 is CASSYPGQGSKDGNTIYF. In DNA, the CDR3 is TGTGCCAGCAGCTACCCGGGACAGGGTTCGAAAGATGGAAACACCATATATTTT.

The rearrangement joins TRBV5-4 to TRBJ2-2; TRBD2 might be the D (6 bases). CDR1 is SGHNT, CDR2 YYREEE, per germline (reference sequence). CDR3 length: 13 amino acids. Trimming stripped 4 bases from V and 6 bases from J, with 10 bases between. The CDR3 sequence is CASSRDSPGELFF. CDR3 DNA sequence: TGTGCCAGCAGCCGGGACTCCCCCGGGGAGCTGTTTTTT.

J is TRBJ1-5 and V is TRBV29-1, with 7 bases fitting TRBD1. The CDR3 is made up of 14 amino acids. The germline V gene has CDR1 SQVTM and CDR2 ANQGSEA. Trimming at V came to 4 bases and at J to 6 bases, leaving 9 bases not matched to a gene. Written as DNA, the CDR3 is TGCAGCGTTGCTTGGCAGGGGGAACGTCAGCCCCAGCATTTT. Protein: CSVAWQGERQPQHF.

The rearrangement joins TRBV7-2 to TRBJ1-2; 7 bases fit TRBD1. Germline-derived CDR1 and CDR2 are SGHTA and FQGNSA. J gave up 3 bases and V 5 bases, and 12 bases lay outside the gene matches. CDR3 length equals 16 residues. The CDR3 sequence is CASSPRGGGKYYGYTF. CDR3 bases: TGTGCCAGCAGCCCCCGAGGAGGGGGCAAGTACTATGGCTACACCTTC.

This clone has only a few counts. This chain connects TRBV12-1 to TRBJ2-7; the table's D gene call, TRBD1, was not cross checked with the DNA. TRBV12-1 is flagged as a pseudogene. There are 17 residues in the CDR3. The CDR3 DNA follows: TGTGCCAGCAGCTTAGGTCTCGCGGGGACAGGGTCCTACGAGCAGTACTTC. This encodes CASSLGLAGTGSYEQYF.

About this clone itself: The junction departs from germline at one end; a sequencing error may be responsible. J is TRBJ2-2 and V is TRBV7-7; the D gene is possibly TRBD2 (6 bases). The CDR3 spans 16 residues. Germline V gives CDR1 SSHAT, CDR2 FNYEAQ (reference sequence). The CDR3 is CASSPAGGRATGELFF. In DNA form, the CDR3 reads TGTGCTAGCAGCCCTGCTGGAGGGCGGGCCACCGGGGAGCTGTTTTTT.

The chain has TRBV29-1 and TRBJ2-7, with a weak D call TRBD2 (7 bases). V was clipped by 0 bases and J by 3 bases, with 12 bases between them. The germline V gene encodes CDR1 SQVTM and CDR2 ANQGSEA. The CDR3 extends over 14 amino acids. CDR3 in DNA: TGCAGCGTTGAAGAGCCGGGGGGCGGCTACGAGCAGTACTTC. This translates into CSVEEPGGGYEQYF.

The chain uses TRBV10-2 and TRBJ2-7; 10 bases are a match to TRBD2. From germline, CDR1 is WSHSY and CDR2 SAAADI. This CDR3 contains 15 residues. Unmatched junction bases numbered 6, after V lost 3 bases and J lost 4 bases. The DNA for the CDR3 is TGCGCCAGCAGTGAATCTAGCGGGGGACCTTACGAGCAGTACTTC. Residues: CASSESSGGPYEQYF.

The chain has TRBV5-1 and TRBJ1-2; 7 positions agree with TRBD1. V was clipped by 0 bases and J by 4 bases; unmatched bases: 3. CDR1 and CDR2 from the germline V gene are SGHRS and YFSETQ. This CDR3 contains 14 residues. The chain's CDR3 is CASSLEPGGYGYTF. For the CDR3, the DNA is TGCGCCAGCAGCTTGGAACCAGGGGGCTATGGCTACACCTTC.

Concerning this clone itself: Other nucleotide sequences in the sample specify the same CDR3. The rearrangement uses TRBV7-9 and TRBJ2-7, with 7 bases fitting TRBD1. Germline loops: CDR1 SEHNR, CDR2 FQNEAQ (reference sequence). Trimming cost V 3 bases and J 7 bases; bases outside gene matches: 9. CDR3 length equals 14 residues. The CDR3 nucleotides read TGTGCCAGCAGCTTGACAGGGAGTTTGGGGGAGCAGTACTTC. Its translation: CASSLTGSLGEQYF. The full variable domain, its missing parts supplied by reference TRBV7-9 and TRBJ2-7, is DTGVSQNPRHKITKRGQNVTFRCDPISEHNRLYWYRQTLGQGPEFLTYFQNEAQLEKSRLLSDRFSAERPKGSFSTLEIQRTEQGDSAMYLCASSLTGSLGEQYFGPGTRLTVT.

The genes are TRBV19 and TRBJ1-5, with 9 bases aligning to TRBD1. CDR1 is LNHDA, CDR2 SQIVND, per germline (reference sequence). CDR3 length: 17 residues. The V and J ends lost 5 bases and 3 bases, in that order; junction bases with no gene match: 11. CDR3 region: CASSFLSTGGYNQPQHF. CDR3 sequence (DNA): TGTGCCAGTAGTTTTCTAAGTACAGGGGGCTACAATCAGCCCCAGCATTTT.

The rearrangement joins TRBV19 to TRBJ1-6; 10 nucleotides match TRBD1. Losses at the gene ends were 3 bases for V and 8 bases for J; bases not matched to a gene: 10. Per the germline V gene, CDR1 is LNHDA and CDR2 is SQIVND (reference sequence). The length of the CDR3 is 17 residues. CDR3 loop: CASSIYRQGARDSPLHF. CDR3 nucleotides: TGTGCCAGTAGTATCTACCGACAGGGGGCGAGGGATTCACCCCTCCACTTT.

This CDR3 is CASSFTAATNTEAFF. CDR3 sequence (DNA): TGTGCCAGCAGCTTTACAGCCGCAACCAACACTGAAGCTTTCTTT. The chain joins TRBV7-2 to TRBJ1-1; unclear D gene. This CDR3 comprises 15 residues. Trimming removed 3 bases at V and 2 bases at J, with 13 bases between. CDR1 is SGHTA and CDR2 is FQGNSA in the germline V gene.

DNA for the CDR3: TGTGCCAGCATTAACGGGGGCACAGATACGCAGTATTTT. This encodes CASINGGTDTQYF. V usage is TRBV2 and J usage is TRBJ2-3; TRBD2 might be the D (5 bases). The CDR3 is 13 amino acids. Between the trimmed V and J ends, which lost 7 bases and 1 base, there was a span of 9 bases. Germline CDR1 is SNHLY and CDR2 is FYNNEI. Looking up the rest from reference TRBV2 and TRBJ2-3 gives the full variable domain: EPEVTQTPSHQVTQMGQEVILRCVPISNHLYFYWYRQILGQKVEFLVSFYNNEISEKSEIFDDQFSVERPDGSNFTLKIRSTKLEDSAMYFCASINGGTDTQYFGPGTRLTVL.

The chain couples TRBV7-8 to TRBJ1-1; D is uncertain. The germline V gene encodes CDR1 SGHVS and CDR2 FQNEAQ. The CDR3 covers 12 residues. V shed 2 bases and J shed 4 bases, with 5 bases lying between them. The CDR3, as DNA: TGTGCCAGCAGCTTACGGGGCACTGAAGCTTTCTTT. Protein product: CASSLRGTEAFF.

The gene calls are TRBV6-1 and TRBJ1-5; D might be TRBD1 (6 bases). Germline CDR1 is MNHNS and CDR2 is SASEGT. The CDR3 sequence is 17 residues long. Trimming shortened V by 3 bases and J by 5 bases, and 20 bases separated the two germline ends. Here the CDR3 reads CASSDSSTGLRDQPQHF. CDR3 coding DNA: TGTGCCAGCAGTGATTCCAGTACAGGGTTGCGAGATCAGCCCCAGCATTTT.

V and J are TRBV11-2 and TRBJ2-3, with 12 bases matching TRBD2. CDR3 length: 18 residues. Germline V gene data show CDR1 as SGHAT and CDR2 as FQNNGV. Trimming cost V 5 bases and J 5 bases; bases outside gene matches: 14. The CDR3 nucleotides are TGTGCCAGCAGCGTCAGACTAGCGGGGGCCGCGTTTCAAGATACGCAGTATTTT. Its translation: CASSVRLAGAAFQDTQYF.

As regards this clone: Mismatch with germline at one junction end may stem from a read error. The chain couples TRBV27 to TRBJ2-7; a weak D match, TRBD1 (6 bases). The CDR3 consists of 13 residues. CDR1 is MNHEY and CDR2 is SMNVEV in the germline V gene (reference sequence). The CDR3 region is CASSFLQGSEQYF. In DNA, the CDR3 is TGTGCCAGCAGTTTCCTACAGGGATCCGAGCAGTACTTT.

This chain uses TRBV6-4 with TRBJ2-3; D is perhaps TRBD1 (6 bases). This CDR3 has 14 amino acids. CDR1 and CDR2 (germline): MRHNA, SNTAGT. V dropped 3 bases and J dropped 0 bases, with 7 bases sitting between them. The CDR3 DNA reads TGTGCCAGCAGTGAAAGGGGGAGCACAGATACGCAGTATTTT. Amino acids: CASSERGSTDTQYF.

The CDR3, as DNA: TGTGCCAGCAGGGAGAGACCGGGACAGGGATTAGGAGAGCAGTACTTC. This sequence encodes CASRERPGQGLGEQYF. The chain has TRBV6-4 and TRBJ2-7, with 9 bases identical to TRBD1. The ends lost 6 bases at V and 7 bases at J; junction bases unmatched: 16. The CDR3 consists of 16 residues. Germline CDR1 reads MRHNA; CDR2 reads SNTAGT.

This rearrangement joins TRBV10-1 to TRBJ2-5; 7 positions match TRBD2. The J call may be wrong; the DNA end is better matched by TRBJ2-7. Germline assignment: CDR1 WNHNN and CDR2 SYGVQD (reference sequence). This CDR3 comprises 13 residues. CDR3 coding DNA: TGCGCCAGCAGTGAAGCGGGACCGGGCGAGCAGTACTTC. This sequence encodes CASSEAGPGEQYF.

This clone was detected only a few times. The chain recombines TRBV11-2 with TRBJ2-2; D might be TRBD1 (6 bases). V lost 3 bases, J lost 6 bases, and 11 bases lay in between. Germline values: CDR1 SGHAT, CDR2 FQNNGV. The CDR3 loop spans 14 amino acids. This CDR3 reads CASSFISGAGELFF. The CDR3 DNA reads as TGTGCCAGCAGCTTTATCTCAGGGGCCGGGGAGCTGTTTTTT.

The chain has TRBV2 and TRBJ1-2, with 7 bases aligning to TRBD1. The V and J ends lost 0 bases and 8 bases, in that order; junction bases with no gene match: 9. In germline, CDR1 is SNHLY, CDR2 FYNNEI. The length of the CDR3 is 15 residues. The CDR3 sequence is CASSEARVGGRGYTF. CDR3 nucleotides: TGTGCCAGCAGTGAAGCGCGGGTAGGGGGCCGAGGCTACACCTTC.

On this clone: Sequence at one end of the junction differs from germline and may be a read error. The chain employs TRBV7-9 and TRBJ2-3, with TRBD1 as a possible D gene (6 bases). Germline lookup yields CDR1 SEHNR and CDR2 FQNEAQ (reference sequence). This CDR3 has 16 residues. The DNA of the CDR3 is TGTTCCAGCAGCTTAGGGTACCAAACAGGGTTCGATACGCAGTATTTT. Translated: CSSSLGYQTGFDTQYF.